One sample yielded the 8 T cell receptor beta chains listed below, sequenced in a study of blood T cell repertoires in COVID-19. Clones were sequenced by immunoSEQ multiplex PCR, and TCRdb holds only the in-frame ones, with some missing. The profile shows some 86,000 clones, around 93% of them singletons. Sample: peripheral blood. The receptors shown here come from a human donor with active COVID-19. The donor label of this sample is uncertain.

This sequence joins TRBV5-4 and TRBJ2-3, with 10 nucleotides matching TRBD1. After removal of 0 bases from V and 5 bases from J, the junction contained 3 bases not matched to a gene. Germline values: CDR1 SGHNT, CDR2 YYREEE (reference sequence). There are 15 residues in the CDR3. The CDR3 loop is CASSLVGTGEDTQYF. For the CDR3, the DNA is TGTGCCAGCAGCTTGGTTGGGACAGGGGAAGATACGCAGTATTTT.

This chain connects TRBV27 to TRBJ1-6, with a weak D call TRBD1 (5 bases). CDR3 length: 14 residues. Germline CDR1 is MNHEY and CDR2 is SMNVEV (reference sequence). Trimming cost V 3 bases and J 10 bases, with 13 bases left between them. CDR3: CASSFAQGGSPLHF. The CDR3 coding sequence is TGTGCCAGCAGTTTCGCGCAGGGAGGATCACCCCTCCACTTT.

In this sample, this clone turned up once. The chain is built from TRBV4-1 and TRBJ1-4; D gene unclear. Germline V lookup: CDR1 MGHRA, CDR2 YSYEKL. The CDR3 contains 13 residues. V dropped 1 base and J dropped 7 bases, with 7 bases sitting between them. The CDR3 sequence is CASSQGVPEKLFF. The CDR3 DNA reads as TGCGCCAGCAGCCAAGGAGTCCCTGAAAAACTGTTTTTT.

The V call is TRBV6-6, the J call TRBJ2-7; 7 bases are shared with TRBD2. Germline V gene lookup returns CDR1 MNHNY and CDR2 SVGAGI (reference sequence). Germline trimming cut 8 bases from V and 3 bases from J; bases unmatched to any gene: 7. CDR3 length equals 13 residues. CDR3 sequence reads: CASGRVADYEQYF. In DNA form, the CDR3 reads TGTGCCAGCGGGAGGGTTGCAGACTACGAGCAGTACTTC.

The V call is TRBV3-1 (or the pseudogene TRBV3-2), the J call TRBJ1-1; 7 nucleotides match TRBD1. Per germline, CDR1 LGHDT and CDR2 YNNKEL (reference sequence). This CDR3 is 17 amino acids long. V lost 6 bases, J lost 3 bases, and 16 bases stayed unmatched. CDR3 in amino acids: CASRPSPGGETHTEAFF. DNA for the CDR3: TGTGCCAGCAGACCCTCCCCAGGGGGAGAGACACACACTGAAGCTTTCTTT.

The chain has TRBV14 and TRBJ2-3, with 9 bases lining up with TRBD1. Germline-derived CDR1 and CDR2 are SGHDN and FVKESK. V dropped 4 bases and J dropped 4; count of bases not matched to a gene: 12. The CDR3 contains 17 residues. CDR3 bases: TGTGCCAGCAGCCTTCTCCCGGGACAGGGAGGCGCAGATACGCAGTATTTT. As protein: CASSLLPGQGGADTQYF.

This chain links TRBV11-3 with TRBJ2-1; TRBD2 matches 12 bases. V lost 3 bases, J lost 9 bases, and 6 bases stayed unmatched. CDR1 and CDR2 (germline): SGHNT, YENEEA. The CDR3 runs to 15 residues. The CDR3 bases are TGTGCCAGCAGCTTGGCTAGCGGGGGGGCAGGTGAGCAGTTCTTC. Protein: CASSLASGGAGEQFF.

In its sample, this clone was seen once. The V and J genes are TRBV3-1 (or the pseudogene TRBV3-2) and TRBJ1-1; perhaps TRBD1 as D (6 bases). Germline V lookup: CDR1 LGHDT, CDR2 YNNKEL (reference sequence). Trimming stripped 2 bases from V and 1 base from J, with 8 bases between. The CDR3 is 14 amino acids. The CDR3 DNA is TGTGCCAGCAGCCAAATACAGGGGAACACTGAAGCTTTCTTT. This translates into CASSQIQGNTEAFF.